The clone carrying this TCR beta chain is labeled as medium-sized. These data are taken from a study of metastatic and nonmetastatic thyroid tumors. Via MiXCR, TCRdb re-called the PCR reads. The repertoire holds 50,000 or so clones, with 20% to 25% as singletons. Germline V gene lookup returns CDR1 MNHNS and CDR2 SASEGT. The CDR3 sequence is 14 residues long. Between the trimmed V and J ends, which lost 3 bases and 6 bases, there was a span of 14 bases. Treatment of any kind had been given to no patient before thyroid surgery. The chain has TRBV6-1 and TRBJ2-5; D is undetermined. The source material was blood. This clonotype was sampled from a male donor with papillary thyroid cancer or a benign thyroid nodule (not recorded which). Some clones in this sample may be carry-over from other donors' samples. The CDR3 DNA reads as TGTGCCAGCAGTGATATCACGGTAATGAAGACCCAGTACTTC. It translates to CASSDITVMKTQYF.